The rows below give T cell receptor beta chains drawn from one sample of a study of blood T cell repertoires in COVID-19. Generated by immunoSEQ multiplex PCR, the TCRdb table keeps only in-frame clones and is missing some. This sample has about 250,000 clones, with approximately 85% found just once. Sequencing was carried out using peripheral blood. These receptors all stem from an elderly woman with COVID-19, enrolled during active disease. Both conserved end residues are part of each CDR3. The D gene is left open where the match is weak. For some rows the clone size is stated as once, few or many, or as a class when expanded; others skip it.

d_call | j_call | clone_size | v_call | cdr3_aa | cdr3_nt
. | TRBJ1-6 | once | TRBV28 | CASSLAQAFEGSPLHF | TGTGCCAGCAGTTTGGCTCAGGCCTTCGAAGGTTCACCCCTCCACTTT
TRBD1 | TRBJ1-2 | . | TRBV10-3 | CAIRDSDRGYGYTF | TGTGCCATCAGAGACTCTGACAGGGGCTATGGCTACACCTTC
TRBD1 | TRBJ1-6 | . | TRBV9 | CASSPSGQGINSPLHF | TGTGCCAGCAGCCCATCGGGACAGGGGATAAATTCACCCCTCCACTTT
. | TRBJ1-6 | . | TRBV9 | CASSDGLSLHF | TGTGCCAGCAGCGACGGTTTGTCCCTCCACTTT
TRBD1 | TRBJ1-2 | . | TRBV12-3/TRBV12-4 | CASSLTGDYGYTF | TGTGCCAGCAGTTTAACAGGGGACTATGGCTACACCTTC
. | TRBJ1-1 | . | TRBV3-1/TRBV3-2 | CASSQDGRQPEAFF | TGTGCCAGCAGCCAAGATGGGAGGCAGCCTGAAGCTTTCTTT
TRBD1 | TRBJ1-2 | . | TRBV19 | CASSVTGGAVYGYTF | TGTGCCAGTAGTGTTACAGGGGGCGCGGTCTATGGCTACACCTTC
. | TRBJ1-1 | . | TRBV30 | CAWSGLNWGVMNTEAFF | TGTGCCTGGAGTGGCCTTAACTGGGGCGTCATGAACACTGAAGCTTTCTTT
. | TRBJ2-1 | . | TRBV20-1 | CSASLGLGGNEQFF | TGCAGTGCTAGTCTGGGTCTAGGGGGCAATGAGCAGTTCTTC
TRBD1 | TRBJ1-1 | once | TRBV2 | CASRRQGGAFF | TGTGCCAGCAGGCGACAGGGGGGTGCTTTCTTT
. | TRBJ2-5 | . | TRBV11-2 | CASSVAGNQETQYF | TGTGCCAGCAGCGTTGCGGGGAACCAAGAGACCCAGTACTTC
. | TRBJ2-1 | . | TRBV5-1 | CASWGDGALNEQFF | TGCGCCAGCTGGGGGGACGGAGCCCTAAATGAGCAGTTCTTC
. | TRBJ2-2 | . | TRBV2 | CASIDVRGVLGELFF | TGTGCCAGCATCGATGTCAGGGGGGTGTTAGGGGAGCTGTTTTTT
. | TRBJ1-4 | . | TRBV6-5 | CASSYSNLNEKLFF | TGTGCCAGCAGTTACTCGAATCTAAATGAAAAACTGTTTTTT
. | TRBJ1-6 | few | TRBV4-1 | CASSQGGVGGGRNSPLHF | TGCGCCAGCAGCCAGGGCGGGGTGGGTGGCGGGCGTAATTCACCCCTCCACTTT
TRBD2 | TRBJ2-7 | few | TRBV29-1 | CSVRGGPYEQYF | TGCAGCGTTCGGGGAGGGCCCTACGAGCAGTACTTC
. | TRBJ1-4 | once | TRBV7-9 | CASSFQGPSEKLFF | TGTGCCAGCAGCTTCCAGGGCCCGAGTGAAAAACTGTTTTTT
. | TRBJ2-1 | . | TRBV10-1 | CASSEGRAYNEQFF | TGCGCCAGCAGTGAGGGGAGAGCCTACAATGAGCAGTTCTTC
TRBD1 | TRBJ1-5 | few | TRBV6-5 | CAGSRDREGQPQHF | TGTGCCGGTTCCCGGGACAGGGAAGGCCAGCCCCAGCATTTT
TRBD2 | TRBJ2-5 | . | TRBV11-3 | CASSSGTTPETQYF | TGTGCCAGCAGCTCCGGGACTACCCCAGAGACCCAGTACTTC
. | TRBJ2-5 | once | TRBV29-1 | CSVESQETQYF | TGCAGCGTTGAGTCTCAAGAGACCCAGTACTTC
. | TRBJ1-2 | once | TRBV19 | CASSTPNRYGYTF | TGTGCCAGTAGTACCCCCAACCGGTATGGCTACACCTTC
. | TRBJ1-2 | . | TRBV11-2 | CASSLGMDGNGYTF | TGTGCCAGCAGCTTAGGGATGGACGGGAATGGCTACACCTTC